This T cell receptor beta chain comes out of a study of T cells expressing NK-cell markers. As for the study in general: The TCR beta repertoires were obtained from sorted CD3+CD56+NKG2C+, CD3+CD56+NKG2C- and CD3+CD56-NKG2C+ T cells.

CDR3 length: 14 amino acids. CDR1 and CDR2 from the germline V gene are LGHNT and FRNRAP. Of note for this clonotype: The antigen is unknown.

5'RACE template switching with UMIs generated TCR beta cDNA. After re-calling the 5' RACE reads, TCRdb lists one entry per CDR3 protein, DNA absent. The repertoire shows 550,000 to 600,000 distinct CDR3 sequences; the top ten hold around 4%. Study-wide results and limits: The dominant NKG2C+ clonotypes represented roughly 1.0-7.5% of CD8+ T cells in six donors.

The sequence derives from a young man in good health. The sequenced material came from blood T cells: a sorted CD56 or NKG2C T cell subset, CD4+ or CD8+ T cells, or bulk PBMC T cells (not recorded which). The gene calls are TRBV12-5 and TRBJ1-5; TCRdb's assignment of TRBD1 cannot be checked, as there is no DNA. CDR3 loop: CASGQGIGNQPQHF.